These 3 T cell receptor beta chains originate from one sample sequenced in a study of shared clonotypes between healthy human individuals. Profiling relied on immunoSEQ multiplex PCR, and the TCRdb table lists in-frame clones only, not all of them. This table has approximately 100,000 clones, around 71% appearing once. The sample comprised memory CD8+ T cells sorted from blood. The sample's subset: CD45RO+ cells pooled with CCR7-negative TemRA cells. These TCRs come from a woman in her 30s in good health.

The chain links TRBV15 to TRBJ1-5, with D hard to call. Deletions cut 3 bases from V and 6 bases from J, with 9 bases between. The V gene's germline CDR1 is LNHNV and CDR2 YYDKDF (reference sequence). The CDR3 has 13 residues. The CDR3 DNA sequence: TGTGCCACCAGCAGTGGGTACAGTCAGCCCCAGCATTTT. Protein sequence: CATSSGYSQPQHF.

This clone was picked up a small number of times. The CDR3 nucleotides are TGTGCCAGTTCAACGTGGGATACTAGCAATCAGCCCCAGCATTTT. Translated: CASSTWDTSNQPQHF. This chain connects TRBV19 to TRBJ1-5; D is undetermined. Germline loops: CDR1 LNHDA, CDR2 SQIVND (reference sequence). V was shortened by 8 bases and J by 0 bases, with 14 bases between the two germline ends. The CDR3 loop spans 15 amino acids.

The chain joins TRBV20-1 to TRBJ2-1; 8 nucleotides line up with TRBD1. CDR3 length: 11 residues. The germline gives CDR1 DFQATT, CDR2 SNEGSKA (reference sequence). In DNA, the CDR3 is TGCAGCGCGGACAGGGCCGTTGAGCAGTTCTTC. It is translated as CSADRAVEQFF.